This T cell receptor beta chain is drawn from a study of cytomegalovirus exposure and HLA in healthy donors (dated by TCRdb to about 2017). Concerning the study at large: An earlier analysis of roughly 610 of the donors reported under 300 Gb of sequence data and 117 million unique TCR beta sequences obtained from approximately 180 million T cells. In addition to the first cohort of 666 subjects, a separate validation cohort of around 110 different subjects was used. A later analysis re-examined previously published TCR beta repertoires from 500 to 700 donors and added high-resolution HLA genotyping to investigate patterns of TCR occurrence. Donor age, sex, ethnicity and CMV serostatus were compiled together with the repertoire data. The study combined high-throughput TCR immunosequencing, statistical association of individual TCRs with disease status, and machine learning to predict cytomegalovirus infection status. In a later genetic analysis, genome-wide SNP genotypes for about three fifths of the 666 donors were used, and that subset was treated as a discovery cohort. Every repertoire in the discovery cohort had been generated on one and the same sequencing platform. An early release that covered 640 HLA-typed donors contained 300 to 350 gigabases of sequencing data and approximately 85 million unique TCR sequences. Because of strong linkage in the cohort, roughly five DR-DQ haplotypes were treated as single units for association and clustering. On average, around 200,000 unique TCR beta nucleotide sequences were sequenced per donor among 398 genotyped donors of the cohort, with 15% to 20% of those sequences being non-productive. Of the 398 genotyped donors, over 80% were placed in the genetic ancestry cluster associated with self-reported Caucasian donors. The aim of the study was to test whether cataloging public T cell receptors could identify signatures of past pathogen exposure. Using immunosequencing, the study profiled T cell repertoires from about 620 subjects and related those repertoires to cytomegalovirus serostatus. Typing coverage varied by locus: about 620-630 donors for A, B, C, DRB1 and DQB1; some 520 for DQA1; 606 for DPA1; 450 to 480 for DPB1. In an earlier analysis of 587 of the donors, high-throughput TCR beta sequencing was used to judge whether each TCR beta V gene segment behaved as functional or pseudogenic. Rather than drawing on any new phenotypic data, the later analysis identified candidate immune exposures from TCR beta sequences and the way those sequences occurred across donors. Class I and class II HLA loci were covered by the typing at four-digit resolution. Beyond this particular receptor, the publication reports: A further reported finding was that TCR beta sequences accurately predicted the HLA-A and HLA-B alleles for most subjects in the first cohort. The study listed 150 to 200 TCR beta chains as associated with cytomegalovirus. In an earlier analysis of 500 to 650 of the donors, most TCR beta V segments appeared in productive rearrangements about 90% or about 30% of the time, broadly matching IMGT annotations. While some public TCRs were present in many individuals, most TCR sequences turned up only very rarely across donors. In vitro tests confirmed that three of the cytomegalovirus-associated TCR beta chains recognize cytomegalovirus antigens. The only immune exposure information available for the cohort was CMV serostatus. Linkage disequilibrium might explain the correlated functional status among segregating V segments, but an unknown experimental factor could not be ruled out. A cluster of highly shared sequence variants was judged likely to be a technical artifact of the sequencing pipeline. When HLA alleles, especially DR and DQ, strongly co-occurred, attributing TCR associations to individual alleles was difficult. In both the original and validation cohorts, the classifier was reported to diagnose cytomegalovirus status with high specificity and sensitivity. A later genetic analysis reported fewer N-insertions in productive TCRs among donors in an Asian-associated ancestry cluster than the approximately 670-donor mean. In a later analysis, most CMV-associated TCR beta chains were found to appear HLA-restricted, with HLA associations seemingly driven largely by CMV exposure. According to the authors, the approach could potentially be generalized to other disease states and immunological phenotypes. In a later analysis, TCR association rates were found to vary across HLA loci, with the most associated TCRs seen for DRB1 alleles and the fewest for HLA-C alleles. Because HLA typing was unavailable for some donors at each locus, only the typed subset was used in association tests. A later analysis reported that several top co-occurrence clusters appeared linked to parvovirus B19, influenza, CMV and Epstein-Barr virus. Compared with equally common non-associated chains, HLA-associated TCR beta chains in a later analysis were more clonally expanded and had lower generation probabilities. Specific HLA alleles were associated with around 18,000 TCR beta sequences at a false discovery rate of 0.05 in a later analysis. Because counts were too low, seventeen rarely observed V segments, including chromosome 9 orphons, were excluded from the earlier analysis of several hundred of the donors. This cohort had only TCR beta chains sequenced, and the lack of alpha or paired-chain data limited which features could be detected. An association between a missense DCLRE1C variant and V-gene and J-gene trimming of TCR beta chains was found in a later genetic analysis and replicated in an independent cohort. Presence/absence analyses assumed roughly uniform sequencing depth across donors, an assumption that may not hold.

Comment on this clone: Its antigen is still unknown. No base qualities exist here, and no much larger clone lies one base off it.

The cohort consisted of approximately 670 healthy bone marrow donors. Cohort members were all nominally healthy when sampled, although unrecorded immune exposures were likely present. The donor was CMV seropositive and was included in the group of some 290 seropositive cohort members. A peripheral blood sample was collected from each donor, and TCR beta sequencing was performed on peripheral blood mononuclear cells. Genomic DNA extraction from the blood cell samples was performed with the Qiagen DNeasy Blood Extraction Kit. The protocol used for the library was the immunoSEQ multiplex PCR assay. For the multiplex PCR, a mixture combining 60 forward primers for TCR Vbeta segments and 13 reverse primers for TCR Jbeta segments was used. Amplification of the CDR3 region of rearranged TCR beta genes was performed with a multiplex PCR assay on genomic DNA. The Illumina HiSeq System was used to sequence the amplified TCR beta libraries as 87-base-pair reads. From the authors' description of their analysis: In a later analysis, tens of millions of unique TCR beta chains were counted across the roughly 610 repertoires, and roughly 11 million of these chains were shared by at least two donors. Raw reads were error-corrected and collapsed into unique sequences with a nearest-neighbor algorithm that merged closely related sequences to remove PCR and sequencing errors. To assign V, D and J gene segments, CDR3 sequences were aligned to IMGT reference sequences. For a sequence to be retained, a match of at least six nucleotides to both a V gene segment and a J gene segment was required. Rearrangements were called productive when the CDR3 lacked stop codons and stayed in frame with V and J; all others were non-productive. Following IMGT convention, CDR3 was defined as the stretch from the second conserved V-encoded cysteine up to the conserved J-encoded phenylalanine. In an earlier analysis of roughly 610 of the donors, sequences lacking an unambiguous match to a single V gene segment were excluded. In an earlier analysis of 587 of the donors, V segments were called functional above 56.7% productive rearrangements and were called segregating when the between-donor standard deviation exceeded 5%. A statistical classification framework was developed to diagnose cytomegalovirus status using the catalog of TCR beta chain sequences. In a later analysis, TCR nucleotide sequences were compared against IMGT/GENE-DB human TR gene sequences so that V and J genes could be assigned. Using the TCRdist pipeline, a later analysis assigned CDR3 sequences along with most-parsimonious VDJ recombination scenarios. A later analysis defined each TCR beta chain by its CDR3 amino acid sequence plus V-gene family, and excluded reads lacking a unique V-gene family. To address suspected cross-contamination and a sequencing artifact, a later analysis removed around 590 highly shared, low-generation-probability nucleotide sequences. In a later analysis, a clonal expansion index was calculated for each public chain from normalized within-repertoire ranks of inferred template counts. A later analysis computed generation probabilities with a VDJ recombination model fitted to out-of-frame rearrangements, and checked the results against IGoR. Hypergeometric tests were used in a later analysis to score TCR-TCR, TCR-HLA and TCR-CMV co-occurrence, with a repertoire-size bias correction applied to the TCR pairs. To estimate false discovery rates, a later analysis permuted the HLA or CMV assignments 20 times. In a later analysis, co-occurring TCRs were grouped using DBSCAN, and TCRdist sequence similarity was added for clustering within HLA-allele-positive subsets. Repertoires with fewer than 30,000 or more than 120,000 public chains were left out of co-occurrence clustering, as were about five repertoires with anomalous nucleotide sharing. As stored in TCRdb, this immuneACCESS dataset retains in-frame rearrangements with V and J assigned. A fraction of the clones does not appear; measured against another copy, unresolved V genes explain less than half of the discrepancy, and the remainder lacks a known reason. The V and J calls and clone size are taken from that table; D and trimming were inferred from the DNA. In this sample the table shows approximately 190,000 clones, approximately 80% of which occur a single time. Approximately 14% of the sample goes to the ten largest clones.

This clonotype was sampled from a woman in her twenties or thirties in good health and CMV-seropositive. The source material was PBMCs.

DNA sequence: TGCGCCAGCAGCCGAGCCCCCGGGACTAGCGGGAGCCAAAAGTACTTC. It codes for CASSRAPGTSGSQKYF. In this chain, TRBV4-1 is recombined with TRBJ2-7, with 14 junctional bases fitting TRBD2. Compared with germline, V lacks 4 bases and J lacks 11 bases; bases without a gene match: 13. Reading from cysteine to phenylalanine, the CDR3 counts 16 amino acids. Left in the record is the CDR3 DNA by itself, 48 bases read in frame from the first base. Sequences MGHRA (CDR1) and YSYEKL (CDR2) are obtained from the germline V gene.